Each of the 26 T cell receptor beta chains below was sequenced from the same sample in a study of cytomegalovirus exposure and HLA in healthy donors. The study ran its PCR with 60 Vbeta and 13 Jbeta primers. Only in-frame clones appear in the TCRdb table, and some are missing; sequencing was by immunoSEQ multiplex PCR. The sample holds 85,000 to 100,000 clones, 70% to 80% seen once. The sequenced sample was PBMCs. The source of these receptors is a man aged 35 to 55 in good health and CMV-seronegative.

The CDR3 sequence is CASSLPGTTNTEAFF. CDR3 nucleotides: TGTGCCAGCAGCCTACCCGGGACAACCAACACTGAAGCTTTCTTT. The chain couples TRBV14 to TRBJ1-1; D is possibly TRBD1 (6 bases). The CDR3 spans 15 residues. Trimming cost V 4 bases and J 2 bases, with 14 bases left between them. The V gene's germline CDR1 is SGHDN and CDR2 FVKESK. Looking up the rest from reference TRBV14 and TRBJ1-1 gives the full variable domain: EAGVTQFPSHSVIEKGQTVTLRCDPISGHDNLYWYRRVMGKEIKFLLHFVKESKQDESGMPNNRFLAERTGGTYSTLKVQPAELEDSGVYFCASSLPGTTNTEAFFGQGTRLTVV.

On this clone itself: A read error may produce the germline difference seen at one junction end. This rearrangement joins TRBV25-1 to TRBJ1-5; D remains unclear. Per the germline V gene, CDR1 is MGHDK and CDR2 is SYGVNS. The CDR3 is 14 amino acids. CDR3 residues: CASSVTGSHHPQHF. The CDR3 nucleotides read TGTGCCAGCAGTGTCACCGGGAGTCATCACCCCCAGCATTTT.

The chain uses TRBV5-1 and TRBJ2-7, with a tentative D call TRBD2 (6 bases). Trimming shortened V by 2 bases and J by 5 bases, and 17 bases separated the two germline ends. The CDR3 spans 15 residues. CDR1 is SGHRS, CDR2 YFSETQ, per germline. The CDR3 region is CASSFGGISMNEQYF. The CDR3 region has the DNA TGCGCCAGCAGCTTCGGGGGAATTTCGATGAACGAGCAGTACTTC.

J is TRBJ2-1 and V is TRBV5-6, with 8 bases identical to TRBD2. The CDR3 has 15 residues. The V and J ends lost 1 base and 5 bases, in that order; junction bases with no gene match: 5. Germline V lookup: CDR1 SGHDT, CDR2 YYEEEE. Written as DNA, the CDR3 is TGTGCCAGCAGCTTGTTGGGACTAGACGACAATGAGCAGTTCTTC. Its protein product is CASSLLGLDDNEQFF.

The V call is TRBV2, the J call TRBJ1-1; D gene uncertain. The germline V gene has CDR1 SNHLY and CDR2 FYNNEI. This CDR3 contains 12 residues. Between the trimmed V and J ends, which lost 6 bases and 5 bases, there was a span of 10 bases. The CDR3 protein is CASRPEGTEAFF. For the CDR3, the DNA is TGTGCCAGCAGGCCTGAGGGTACTGAAGCTTTCTTT.

The chain links TRBV10-3 to TRBJ1-6; 9 bases fit TRBD1. V lost 3 bases to trimming and J lost 8 bases; unmatched junction nucleotides: 5. This CDR3 has 15 residues. Germline lookup yields CDR1 ENHRY and CDR2 SYGVKD. CDR3 nucleotides: TGTGCCATCAGTGAAGAGGACAGGGGTTATTCACCCCTCCACTTT. Amino acids: CAISEEDRGYSPLHF.

CDR3 DNA: TGTGCCAGCAGCTTAGATGACAGGGCGGGGGAGCAGTACTTC. The encoded protein is CASSLDDRAGEQYF. The chain couples TRBV7-8 to TRBJ2-7; D is possibly TRBD1 (7 bases). Germline CDR1 reads SGHVS; CDR2 reads FQNEAQ. Trimming cost V 1 base and J 7 bases, with 14 bases left between them. The CDR3 has 14 amino acids.

The rearrangement links TRBV2 to TRBJ2-5, with TRBD1 matching over 7 bases. Germline loops: CDR1 SNHLY, CDR2 FYNNEI. This CDR3 has 12 amino acids. Trimming at V came to 6 bases and at J to 2 bases, leaving 0 bases not matched to a gene. The CDR3 is CASRGQQETQYF. CDR3 nucleotides: TGTGCCAGCAGGGGACAGCAAGAGACCCAGTACTTC. Full variable domain (outside the CDR3, taken from reference TRBV2 and TRBJ2-5): EPEVTQTPSHQVTQMGQEVILRCVPISNHLYFYWYRQILGQKVEFLVSFYNNEISEKSEIFDDQFSVERPDGSNFTLKIRSTKLEDSAMYFCASRGQQETQYFGPGTRLLVL.

The chain employs TRBV28 and TRBJ1-5, with 8 bases matching TRBD1. Trimming cost V 6 bases and J 4 bases; bases outside gene matches: 8. The germline gives CDR1 MDHEN, CDR2 SYDVKM. The CDR3 is 15 residues long. The CDR3 DNA sequence: TGTGCCAGCAGCCCACAGGGGGGAGGGAATCAGCCCCAGCATTTT. Its protein is CASSPQGGGNQPQHF.

The chain employs TRBV29-1 and TRBJ2-1; 14 bases match TRBD2. V was clipped by 1 base and J by 7 bases; unmatched bases: 3. This CDR3 is 15 amino acids long. Germline V CDR1 and CDR2: SQVTM, ANQGSEA. CDR3 in DNA: TGCAGCGTTGAAGGCGGGACTAGCGGGAGTAATGAGCAGTTCTTC. Encoded protein: CSVEGGTSGSNEQFF.

The chain carries TRBV2 and TRBJ1-4; 7 bases agree with TRBD1. Losses at the gene ends were 10 bases for V and 3 bases for J; bases not matched to a gene: 11. This CDR3 has 15 amino acids. CDR1 SNHLY and CDR2 FYNNEI come from the germline V gene. This CDR3 reads CATGSRGYSNEKLFF. The CDR3, as DNA: TGTGCCACGGGGAGCAGGGGGTATTCTAATGAAAAACTGTTTTTT.

The genes are TRBV9 and TRBJ2-7; 9 bases align to TRBD2. The germline V gene has CDR1 SGDLS and CDR2 YYNGEE. The CDR3 extends over 15 amino acids. With V trimmed by 0 bases and J by 6 bases, 7 bases remained unmatched. The CDR3 DNA reads as TGTGCCAGCAGCGTAGGGGGCGGGGGGGCGACCGAGCAGTACTTC. The encoded protein is CASSVGGGGATEQYF.

The chain combines TRBV28 with TRBJ1-5; D ambiguous. The CDR3 spans 11 residues. Germline-derived CDR1 and CDR2 are MDHEN and SYDVKM. V was clipped by 3 bases and J by 8 bases, with 5 bases between them. This CDR3 is CASSLQEPQHF. For the CDR3, the DNA is TGTGCCAGCAGTTTGCAGGAGCCCCAGCATTTT.

The chain joins TRBV5-4 to TRBJ2-2, with 9 nucleotides matching TRBD1. J gave up 5 bases and V 0 bases, and 8 bases lay outside the gene matches. Germline CDR1 SGHNT, CDR2 YYREEE (reference sequence). CDR3 length: 17 residues. In DNA, the CDR3 is TGTGCCAGCAGCTTGGCCACAGGGGGCGCCGGTACCGGGGAGCTGTTTTTT. Protein sequence: CASSLATGGAGTGELFF.

This chain connects TRBV7-3 to TRBJ1-6; the match to TRBD1 covers 9 bases. This CDR3 contains 15 residues. Germline lookup yields CDR1 SGHTA and CDR2 FQGTGA. After removal of 2 bases from V and 5 bases from J, the junction contained 1 base not matched to a gene. CDR3: CASSLGDRDNSPLHF. In nucleotides, the CDR3 is TGTGCCAGCAGCTTAGGGGACAGGGATAATTCACCCCTCCACTTT. The variable domain in full, with the rest retrieved from reference TRBV7-3 and TRBJ1-6, is GAGVSQTPSNKVTEKGKYVELRCDPISGHTALYWYRQSLGQGPEFLIYFQGTGAADDSGLPNDRFFAVRPEGSVSTLKIQRTERGDSAVYLCASSLGDRDNSPLHFGNGTRLTVT.

The rearrangement links TRBV18 to TRBJ1-1; TRBD1 matches 8 bases. The CDR3 covers 16 residues. Germline V gene lookup returns CDR1 KGHSH and CDR2 LQKENI. The J segment lost 0 bases and the V segment lost 3 bases, leaving 6 bases of the junction unmatched. The CDR3 here is CASSPDRQGMNTEAFF. CDR3 bases: TGTGCCAGCTCACCTGACCGACAGGGGATGAACACTGAAGCTTTCTTT.

The chain uses TRBV19 and TRBJ2-6; perhaps TRBD2 as D (6 bases). V shed 4 bases and J shed 12 bases, with 13 bases lying between them. The length of the CDR3 is 13 residues. Germline V gene sequence: CDR1 LNHDA, CDR2 SQIVND (reference sequence). CDR3 DNA: TGTGCCAGTAGTACCCGGCGGGGAGGCGTCCTGACTTTC. Protein sequence: CASSTRRGGVLTF.

This clone was seen a handful of times. This chain connects TRBV19 to TRBJ2-1, with D perhaps matching TRBD2 (6 bases). Trimming removed 8 bases from V and 7 bases from J, with 18 bases in between. In germline, CDR1 is LNHDA, CDR2 SQIVND (reference sequence). The CDR3 sequence is 14 residues long. CDR3 DNA: TGTGCCAGTTGTGTCGGGAGTGTTGGGAATGAGCAGTTCTTC. This codes for CASCVGSVGNEQFF.

The V gene is TRBV5-1, the J gene TRBJ1-6; TRBD1 agrees at 9 bases. Germline V lookup: CDR1 SGHRS, CDR2 YFSETQ. The CDR3 has 15 residues. Trimming took 0 bases from V and 8 from J; bases not matched to a gene: 3. CDR3 residues: CASSLGGQGYSPLHF. As DNA, the CDR3 is TGCGCCAGCAGCTTGGGGGGACAGGGTTATTCACCCCTCCACTTT.

The CDR3 is CSVEGQGTYGYTF. Here the CDR3 DNA reads TGCAGCGTTGAGGGACAGGGGACCTATGGCTACACCTTC. V and J are TRBV29-1 and TRBJ1-2; 10 nucleotides agree with TRBD1. The V gene's germline CDR1 is SQVTM and CDR2 ANQGSEA. The CDR3 contains 13 residues. Trimming cost V 3 bases and J 4 bases; bases outside gene matches: 2.

The J gene is TRBJ2-1, the V gene TRBV19, with a tentative D call TRBD1 (5 bases). CDR1 is LNHDA and CDR2 is SQIVND in the germline V gene (reference sequence). The CDR3 totals 12 residues. V lost 9 bases, J lost 3 bases, and 9 bases lay in between. This chain's CDR3 is CASTTGYNEQFF. CDR3 DNA: TGTGCCAGCACCACAGGCTACAATGAGCAGTTCTTC.

This chain links TRBV7-7 with TRBJ2-5; 7 bases match TRBD2. CDR1 SSHAT and CDR2 FNYEAQ come from the germline V gene (reference sequence). The length of the CDR3 is 13 residues. CDR3 sequence: CASSTGGLETQYF. The CDR3 DNA reads as TGTGCTAGCTCCACGGGGGGTTTGGAGACCCAGTACTTC.

The chain joins TRBV11-2 to TRBJ2-7; 8 positions match TRBD2. Unmatched junction bases numbered 12, after V lost 5 bases and J lost 0 bases. Germline values: CDR1 SGHAT, CDR2 FQNNGV. The CDR3 extends over 17 amino acids. The CDR3 DNA follows: TGTGCCAGCAGCCCCTTTGGAGCTAGCGGGTCCTCCTACGAGCAGTACTTC. Residues: CASSPFGASGSSYEQYF.

The chain recombines TRBV4-1 with TRBJ2-2; 8 nucleotides line up with TRBD2. The CDR3 runs to 17 residues. With 0 bases clipped from V and 4 bases from J, the junction kept 7 bases outside the gene matches. Germline CDR1 MGHRA, CDR2 YSYEKL. CDR3 sequence: CASSQEPPGGPTGELFF. The CDR3 nucleotides are TGCGCCAGCAGCCAAGAGCCTCCGGGAGGGCCCACCGGGGAGCTGTTTTTT.

V gene TRBV5-6 combines with J gene TRBJ1-6, with 8 positions matching TRBD1. The CDR3 has 16 residues. Trimming at V came to 4 bases and at J to 10 bases, leaving 13 bases not matched to a gene. Germline V lookup: CDR1 SGHDT, CDR2 YYEEEE. The CDR3 sequence is CASSPKRQGSGSPLHF. CDR3 nucleotides: TGTGCCAGCAGCCCCAAACGACAGGGGTCGGGGTCACCCCTCCACTTT.

This clone was detected a few times. The chain combines TRBV30 with TRBJ2-6, with D unresolved. The CDR3 has 16 residues. Germline loops: CDR1 GTSNPN, CDR2 SVGIG (reference sequence). V was shortened by 4 bases and J by 0 bases, with 13 bases between the two germline ends. CDR3 bases: TGTGCCTGGAATGGCAGGCCGGCCTCTGGGGCCAACGTCCTGACTTTC. This codes for CAWNGRPASGANVLTF.